Sequencing of this T cell receptor (beta chain) was carried out in a study of shared clonotypes between healthy human individuals. The germline CDR1 and CDR2 sequences are LGHNA and YSLEER. The CDR3 spans 20 residues. Trimming removed 0 bases from V and 0 bases from J; junction bases left unmatched: 12. Deep-level running was used for the assay. Sequencing was performed with immunoSEQ multiplex PCR; in TCRdb, only in-frame clones are kept and a portion is missing. This sample has millions of clones, with around 90% found just once. In the case of this clone: Its antigen is unidentified.

Study findings and constraints: In this cohort, only blood was sampled, and tissue repertoires likely differ.

Sequencing used naive CD4+ T cells sorted from blood. Indicated subset: CD45RA+ positively selected. The chain uses TRBV4-3 and TRBJ1-3, with TRBD1 matching over 9 bases. This TCR was sampled from a man younger than 35 in good health. The CDR3 region is CASSQEWGTGGPSSGNTIYF. The CDR3 nucleotides read TGCGCCAGCAGCCAAGAGTGGGGAACAGGGGGCCCGAGCTCTGGAAACACCATATATTTT.